The T cell receptor beta chain described here comes from a study of Graves' ophthalmopathy and Graves' hyperthyroidism. TCR beta CDR3 regions were amplified from RNA transcripts. HTBI primers primed a first-round RT-PCR, and a second-round multiplex PCR followed. MiXCR was run by TCRdb on the multiplex PCR reads, yielding one entry per CDR3 protein. The sample comprises 740,000 or so distinct CDR3 sequences, about 44% of which are singletons, and approximately 46% rests with the top ten. The trim removed 1 base at V and 1 base at J, leaving 9 bases unmatched. The CDR3 spans 18 residues. Germline V gene lookup returns CDR1 SGHVS and CDR2 FQNEAQ.

The source of this sequence is an adult man with Graves' ophthalmopathy. The specimen sequenced was peripheral blood. The V call is TRBV7-8, the J call TRBJ2-7, with 11 bases identical to TRBD1. The CDR3 region has the DNA TGTGCCAGCAGCTTAGACTACGGACAGGGGGCAATGTCCTACGAGCAGTACTTC. It specifies CASSLDYGQGAMSYEQYF. Looking up the rest from reference TRBV7-8 and TRBJ2-7 gives the full variable domain: GAGVSQSPRYKVAKRGQDVALRCDPISGHVSLFWYQQALGQGPEFLTYFQNEAQLDKSGLPSDRFFAERPEGSVSTLKIQRTQQEDSAVYLCASSLDYGQGAMSYEQYFGPGTRLTVT.